What follows are 12 T cell receptor beta chains derived from one specimen sequenced in a study of T cell repertoires in cytomegalovirus infection. Their recognized antigens are unknown. TCRdb redid the calling of the reads with MiXCR, one entry per CDR3 protein. In the table there are under 500,000 distinct CDR3 sequences, about 42% of which are singletons. Sequencing was performed on cultured PBMCs, taken from culture after CMV antigen stimulation. The receptors were gathered from a human donor in good health (CMV status not recorded). Some clones in this sample may be carry-over from other donors' samples.

The chain uses TRBV7-2 and TRBJ2-1; tentatively, D is TRBD1 (6 bases). This CDR3 has 14 amino acids. Trimming removed 5 bases from V and 1 base from J, with 9 bases in between. Looked up from germline, CDR1 is SGHTA and CDR2 is FQGNSA. CDR3 residues: CASSTGTSYNEQFF. The CDR3, as DNA: TGTGCCAGCAGCACCGGGACATCCTACAATGAGCAGTTCTTC.

This clonotype has a handful of counts. The V call is TRBV6-1, the J call TRBJ1-4; tentatively, D is TRBD1 (5 bases). Germline CDR1 and CDR2: MNHNS and SASEGT. CDR3 length equals 14 residues. Trimming left V 5 bases short and J 5 bases short, with 12 bases between. The chain's CDR3 is CASSPYDRNEKLFF. In nucleotides, the CDR3 is TGTGCCAGCAGTCCTTATGACAGAAATGAAAAACTGTTTTTT.

This clonotype was observed a few times. The CDR3 DNA reads TGTGCCAGCGATAGGGCAGCTCAAGAGACCCAGTACTTC. Translating it yields CASDRAAQETQYF. The V gene is TRBV6-1, the J gene TRBJ2-5; D gene unclear. The length of the CDR3 is 13 residues. In germline, CDR1 is MNHNS, CDR2 SASEGT. The V and J ends lost 8 bases and 2 bases respectively, with 12 bases between them.

V is TRBV6-2 or TRBV6-3 and J is TRBJ1-1; D remains unclear. The CDR3 loop spans 15 amino acids. Germline assignment: CDR1 MNHEY and CDR2 SVGEGT. V dropped 6 bases and J dropped 0 bases, with 14 bases sitting between them. The CDR3 loop reads CASRQRITVNTEAFF. DNA for the CDR3: TGTGCCAGCAGACAAAGGATTACAGTGAACACTGAAGCTTTCTTT.

V and J are TRBV6-5 and TRBJ2-3; D assignment may be TRBD1 or TRBD2 (5 bases each). The CDR3 has 13 amino acids. V lost 3 bases, J lost 6 bases, and 10 bases lay in between. The germline V gene encodes CDR1 MNHEY and CDR2 SVGAGI. CDR3 loop: CASSYVGEDTQYF. The CDR3 bases are TGTGCCAGCAGTTATGTGGGGGAGGATACGCAGTATTTT.

This sequence joins TRBV28 and TRBJ2-1, with 13 bases that match TRBD2. This CDR3 spans 16 amino acids. The V segment lost 3 bases and the J segment 8 bases; nucleotides outside the gene matches: 7. Germline V CDR1 and CDR2: MDHEN, SYDVKM. The CDR3 bases are TGTGCCAGCAGTTTTAAACTAGCGGGAGGGCGTTATGAGCAGTTCTTC. This sequence encodes CASSFKLAGGRYEQFF.

The chain couples TRBV12-3 or TRBV12-4 to TRBJ1-1; D gene uncertain. Trimming stripped 7 bases from V and 0 bases from J, with 9 bases between. The CDR3 is 13 amino acids. CDR3: CASTPRVNTEAFF. The CDR3 DNA is TGTGCCAGCACGCCGAGGGTGAACACTGAAGCTTTCTTT.

This clonotype has more than one count but fewer than ten. The rearrangement uses TRBV7-9 and TRBJ2-7; a weak D match, TRBD1 (5 bases). V lost 1 base and J lost 6, with 13 bases in between. CDR3 size: 14 residues. The germline V gene encodes CDR1 SEHNR and CDR2 FQNEAQ (reference sequence). The DNA of the CDR3 is TGTGCCAGCAGCTTAGAGGGGCAGGGTGGCGAGCAGTACTTC. Translated, it gives CASSLEGQGGEQYF.

This clonotype was counted only a few times. The chain recombines TRBV7-2 with TRBJ1-5; perhaps TRBD1 as D (6 bases). The germline V and J ends were trimmed by 5 bases and 6 bases, with 14 bases remaining between them. Germline values: CDR1 SGHTA, CDR2 FQGNSA. The CDR3 sequence is 14 residues long. CDR3 DNA: TGTGCCAGCAGCATGCGCCGGGGGGCTCAGCCCCAGCATTTT. This codes for CASSMRRGAQPQHF.

This clonotype was seen more than once but under ten times. The chain links TRBV7-4 to TRBJ2-7; D uncertain. Trimming cost V 10 bases and J 2 bases, with 9 bases left between them. Germline V gene lookup returns CDR1 SGHVT and CDR2 SQSDAQ. The CDR3 runs 11 residues. Here the CDR3 reads CATSGAYEQYF. The CDR3 bases are TGTGCCACCTCGGGCGCCTACGAGCAGTACTTC.

In this sample, this clonotype turned up many times. The chain combines TRBV7-2 with TRBJ1-5; D is uncertain. This CDR3 is 15 amino acids long. The germline V gene has CDR1 SGHTA and CDR2 FQGNSA. V lost 1 base, J lost 4 bases, and 11 bases lay in between. CDR3 in DNA: TGTGCCAGCAGCTTAGGCCCCGGACGGAATCAGCCCCAGCATTTT. It yields the protein CASSLGPGRNQPQHF.

This clonotype appeared a few times. The J gene is TRBJ2-1, the V gene TRBV6-2 or TRBV6-3; no firm D call. Per germline, CDR1 MNHEY and CDR2 SVGEGT. The CDR3 sequence is 12 residues long. Trimming took 2 bases from V and 6 from J, leaving 5 bases between them. The CDR3 DNA reads as TGTGCCAGCAGTTACGCCCTCAATGAGCAGTTCTTC. Amino acid sequence: CASSYALNEQFF.